The rows below give T cell receptor beta chains drawn from one sample of a study of T cell responses to AZD1222 COVID-19 vaccine. Assay: immunoSEQ multiplex PCR; the TCRdb copy retains only in-frame clones and omits some. The data hold some 150,000 clones, with about nine tenths observed a single time. The starting material was peripheral blood, obtained 28 days after the second AZD1222 dose. The receptors here all came from an adult who received the AZD1222 COVID-19 vaccine. Each CDR3 is given with its conserved first and last residue. The D gene is left open where the match is weak. Some rows have no size entry. The others give once, few or many, or a class for an expanded clone.

V gene	J gene	clone size	D gene	CDR3 DNA	CDR3 protein
TRBV28	TRBJ2-1	-	-	TGTGCCAGCAGTTTTACGACTAGCAATGAGCAGTTCTTC	CASSFTTSNEQFF
TRBV5-4	TRBJ2-3	-	TRBD2	TGTGCCAGCAGCTTCCAACTAGCGGGAGTACGGGATACGCAGTATTTT	CASSFQLAGVRDTQYF
TRBV5-4	TRBJ1-2	-	-	TGTGCCAGCAGCTTGGGCGGGGAGGGGCCGATCTATGGCTACACCTTC	CASSLGGEGPIYGYTF
TRBV6-5	TRBJ1-2	-	-	TGTGCCAGCAGTTATGGGACCTCCTATGGCTACACCTTC	CASSYGTSYGYTF
TRBV5-1	TRBJ2-1	once	-	TGCGCCAGCACAATAAACACAGGCAATGAGCAGTTCTTC	CASTINTGNEQFF
TRBV24-1	TRBJ2-1	-	TRBD1	TGTGCCACCAGTGATCACCGGGACAGGGACTACAATGAGCAGTTCTTC	CATSDHRDRDYNEQFF
TRBV18	TRBJ2-7	-	TRBD1	TGTGCCAGCTCACCGTTTCCCGGGACAGGGGGCGGCGAGCAGTACTTC	CASSPFPGTGGGEQYF
TRBV9	TRBJ1-6	-	-	TGTGCCAGCAGCTCCTTACTGGAGTCACCCCTCCACTTT	CASSSLLESPLHF
TRBV7-9	TRBJ1-1	few	-	TGTGCCAGCAGCTTAGGGTCAGACACTGAAGCTTTCTTT	CASSLGSDTEAFF
TRBV7-2	TRBJ1-2	-	TRBD1	TGTGCCAGCAGCTCCGACAGGGGTCTTAACTATGGCTACACCTTC	CASSSDRGLNYGYTF